This is a list of T cell receptor beta chains from one sample in a study of beta chain features in type 1 diabetes. Using immunoSEQ multiplex PCR, the repertoire was profiled, and TCRdb retains in-frame clones only, with some absent. In the table there are roughly 180,000 clones, about 13% of which are singletons. The sample taken for sequencing was central memory CD4+ T cells from blood. The receptors were gathered from a woman between 18 and 29 years old in good health. Both conserved end residues are trimmed from each CDR3.

length | V | CDR3
15 | TRBV5-6 | ASSLEGRRGRGETQY
12 | TRBV9 | ASSRTSGLSEQF
13 | TRBV9 | ASSLASGKSDTQY
12 | TRBV14 | ASSPRRNGETQY
10 | TRBV18 | ASSPRDSEAF
14 | TRBV28 | ASSLSGVRVLPEAF
11 | TRBV7-2 | ASRGAGVETQY
13 | TRBV27 | ASSFRDRGRNEQF
13 | TRBV6-6 | ASIGQRHANQPQH
16 | TRBV7-3 | ASSPGVGGGRSYNEQF
14 | TRBV29-1 | SVRRLTGGQNTEAF
10 | TRBV4-2 | ASSSDSYGYT
13 | TRBV4-3 | ASSQDRQGGTEAF
11 | TRBV30 | AWSKTGVVEAF
14 | TRBV30 | AWDLLAGGNTGELF
9 | TRBV6-1 | ASSLLYEQF
11 | TRBV7-9 | ASSFGPLETQY
11 | TRBV30 | ARGTALYNEQF
11 | TRBV29-1 | SVALGTSYEQY
13 | TRBV14 | ASSQGKGRRPEQF
13 | TRBV9 | ASSLGQGGSYEQY
14 | TRBV18 | ASSPLGRESSYEQY
13 | TRBV2 | ASSIQGGRNYGYT
11 | TRBV9 | ASSVGTSYGYT
14 | TRBV30 | AWSPSNLLYNQPQH
14 | TRBV30 | AWTGGEGGRRYEQY
14 | TRBV5-4 | ASSFGLAGGAYEQY
13 | TRBV10-3 | AISESGTGKYEQY
11 | TRBV29-1 | SGRAGDLETQY
15 | TRBV2 | ASSGGHRQGAKIEQF
11 | TRBV11-2 | ASSRRQNTEAF
15 | TRBV7-9 | ASRVVRDRTMNTEAF
14 | TRBV6-1 | ASSGMRDSGANVLT
9 | TRBV28 | ASTRRNEQF
14 | TRBV7-2 | ASSLGAGGLQETQY
13 | TRBV14 | ASSSQYGTVYEQY
12 | TRBV5-8 | ASSWRGPGNEQF
11 | TRBV7-2 | ASSGGVGETQY
13 | TRBV6-5 | ASRDPGGLSTEAF
15 | TRBV2 | ASRSFLDRERTGELF
12 | TRBV29-1 | SVDYGRGQETQY
13 | TRBV2 | ASSARQVLNTEAF
14 | TRBV7-7 | ASSLVSGAGANVLT
10 | TRBV30 | AWQGRNYGYT
14 | TRBV9 | ASSARTGLATDTQY
11 | TRBV29-1 | SVFNYPNYEQY
13 | TRBV30 | AWRNYIATNEKLF
14 | TRBV25-1 | ASSESTGGWGEKLF
11 | TRBV29-1 | SVDGTGDYEQY
10 | TRBV27 | ASREVGYGYT
14 | TRBV28 | ASTTQGEGGTDTQY
10 | TRBV30 | AWNQRGTLQY